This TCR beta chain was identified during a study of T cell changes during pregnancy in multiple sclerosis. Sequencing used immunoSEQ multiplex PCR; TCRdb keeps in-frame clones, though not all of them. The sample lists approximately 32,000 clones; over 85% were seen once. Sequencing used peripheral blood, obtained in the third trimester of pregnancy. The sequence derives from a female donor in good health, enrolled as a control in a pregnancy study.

CDR3 sequence reads: CASSGTRGQGLNEKLFF. The CDR3 region has the DNA TGCGCCAGCAGCGGGACCCGGGGACAGGGATTAAATGAAAAACTGTTTTTT. V and J are TRBV5-1 and TRBJ1-4; 9 bases are a match to TRBD1. CDR1 is SGHRS and CDR2 is YFSETQ in the germline V gene. The CDR3 totals 17 residues. The J segment lost 5 bases and the V segment lost 4 bases, leaving 12 bases of the junction unmatched.